What follows are 21 T cell receptor beta chains derived from one specimen sequenced in a study of T cell repertoires in cytomegalovirus infection. One entry per CDR3 protein results from TCRdb running MiXCR on the reads. The sample contains about 530,000 distinct CDR3 sequences, approximately 25% of which appear only once. Sequencing was done on a sample of PBMCs. The receptors originated from a human donor in good health (CMV status not recorded). Some clones in this sample may be carry-over from other donors' samples.

The chain recombines TRBV10-3 with TRBJ2-2, with TRBD2 matching 9 bases. V shed 3 bases and J 1 base; nucleotides not matched to a gene: 6. Germline V gene sequence: CDR1 ENHRY, CDR2 SYGVKD. There are 17 residues in the CDR3. CDR3 DNA sequence: TGTGCCATCAGTGAATTGGGACTAGCCCGGAACACCGGGGAGCTGTTTTTT. Translated: CAISELGLARNTGELFF.

In regard to this clonotype: Sequence at one end of the junction differs from germline and may be a read error. This chain uses TRBV5-3 with TRBJ2-7, with 8 nucleotides matching TRBD2. TRBV5-3 is known as an ORF, though its function is uncertain. The CDR3 spans 15 residues. The CDR3 sequence is CASSLAGTRVYEQYF. CDR3 in DNA: TGTGCCAGCAGCTTGGCCGGGACTAGGGTTTACGAGCAGTACTTC.

The chain recombines TRBV24-1 with TRBJ2-3, with 10 nucleotides matching TRBD2. Looked up from germline, CDR1 is KGHDR and CDR2 is SFDVKD. V gave up 4 bases and J gave up 14 bases; unmatched junction bases: 8. CDR3 length: 13 residues. The CDR3, as DNA: TGTGCCACCAGTGACTTCGGACTAGCGGCAAGGTATTTT. It translates to CATSDFGLAARYF.

The chain uses TRBV24-1 and TRBJ2-1, with 7 bases identical to TRBD2. The germline V gene has CDR1 KGHDR and CDR2 SFDVKD. The CDR3 extends over 16 amino acids. With 7 bases clipped from V and 9 bases from J, the junction kept 17 bases outside the gene matches. The CDR3 here is CATSDLCLGGPCEQFF. DNA for the CDR3: TGTGCCACCAGCGACCTTTGTTTGGGAGGGCCGTGTGAGCAGTTCTTC.

The V call is TRBV6-5, the J call TRBJ2-5; 7 bases line up with TRBD2. The CDR3 covers 16 residues. Germline CDR1 reads MNHEY; CDR2 reads SVGAGI. Trimming at V came to 0 bases and at J to 4 bases, leaving 8 bases not matched to a gene. This CDR3 is CASSYSGGAGGETQYF. The CDR3 coding sequence is TGTGCCAGCAGTTACTCGGGAGGGGCTGGGGGAGAGACCCAGTACTTC.

CDR3 protein: CASNSRAGGSTDTQYF. In DNA, the CDR3 is TGTGCCAGCAACTCGAGAGCGGGAGGAAGCACAGATACGCAGTATTTT. V is TRBV7-8 and J is TRBJ2-3; 9 nucleotides agree with TRBD2. The CDR3 extends over 16 amino acids. Looked up from germline, CDR1 is SGHVS and CDR2 is FQNEAQ. V shed 7 bases, J shed 0 bases, and the junction held 8 bases outside the gene matches.

In this sample, this clonotype turned up many times. V and J are TRBV7-2 and TRBJ1-2, with TRBD1 as a possible D gene (5 bases). The germline CDR1 and CDR2 sequences are SGHTA and FQGNSA. The CDR3 covers 14 residues. The V end was cut by 7 bases, the J end by 6 bases, with 18 bases between. CDR3 sequence: CASISARGGDGYTF. CDR3 DNA: TGTGCCAGCATCTCCGCGAGGGGCGGAGATGGCTACACCTTC.

This clonotype was seen a few times. The rearrangement uses TRBV24-1 and TRBJ1-2; D is undetermined. Germline CDR1 and CDR2: KGHDR and SFDVKD. The CDR3 is 13 amino acids. Deletions cut 4 bases from V and 2 bases from J, with 7 bases between. This chain's CDR3 is CATSDTLNYGYTF. DNA of the CDR3: TGTGCCACCAGTGACACCCTGAACTATGGCTACACCTTC.

The rearrangement links TRBV7-9 to TRBJ2-2; tentatively, D is TRBD1 (5 bases). V lost 0 bases, J lost 0 bases, and 8 bases lay in between. CDR3 length equals 16 residues. The germline V gene encodes CDR1 SEHNR and CDR2 FQNEAQ (reference sequence). The CDR3 DNA reads TGTGCCAGCAGCTTAGCAGGACAATCGAACACCGGGGAGCTGTTTTTT. This encodes CASSLAGQSNTGELFF.

This clonotype was detected many times. This chain connects TRBV7-2 to TRBJ2-1, with 12 bases lining up with TRBD2. CDR1 and CDR2 from the germline V gene are SGHTA and FQGNSA. V dropped 0 bases and J dropped 8; count of bases not matched to a gene: 5. CDR3 size: 16 residues. The CDR3 nucleotides are TGTGCCAGCAGCTTAGCGCGACTAGCGGGAGCCTATGAGCAGTTCTTC. This translates into CASSLARLAGAYEQFF.

There are many counts of this clonotype. This rearrangement joins TRBV7-2 to TRBJ2-1; 12 bases are a match to TRBD2. This CDR3 has 21 amino acids. V trimming: 3 bases; J trimming: 0 bases; junction bases outside the gene matches: 15. The germline CDR1 and CDR2 sequences are SGHTA and FQGNSA. CDR3 region: CASSFSARGTSGPSSYNEQFF. DNA of the CDR3: TGTGCCAGCAGCTTTTCGGCTAGAGGGACTAGCGGGCCGAGCTCCTACAATGAGCAGTTCTTC.

The table lists this clonotype with many counts. The chain recombines TRBV7-2 with TRBJ2-7; D not certain. Germline lookup yields CDR1 SGHTA and CDR2 FQGNSA. This CDR3 has 12 amino acids. V shed 5 bases and J shed 4 bases, with 9 bases lying between them. This CDR3 is CASSNRRYEQYF. CDR3 nucleotides: TGTGCCAGCAGCAATAGACGGTACGAGCAGTACTTC.

This clonotype was observed a few times. The V call is TRBV20-1, the J call TRBJ2-2, with D perhaps being TRBD1 or TRBD2 (5 bases each). The CDR3 has 14 amino acids. Trimming stripped 6 bases from V and 7 bases from J, with 18 bases between. Germline V gives CDR1 DFQATT, CDR2 SNEGSKA (reference sequence). CDR3 DNA sequence: TGCAGTGCCCAGGTGTGGGGGAATAGCGGGGAGCTGTTTTTT. Amino acids: CSAQVWGNSGELFF.

This clonotype was detected only a few times. J is TRBJ2-1 and V is TRBV6-2 or TRBV6-3, with 9 bases aligning to TRBD2. Germline V gene sequence: CDR1 MNHEY, CDR2 SVGEGT. This CDR3 has 14 residues. Trimming at V came to 7 bases and at J to 6 bases, leaving 7 bases not matched to a gene. CDR3 residues: CASTHVREGNEQFF. In DNA, the CDR3 is TGTGCCAGCACCCACGTGCGGGAGGGCAATGAGCAGTTCTTC.

This chain links TRBV12-3 or TRBV12-4 with TRBJ2-1; D gene ambiguous. CDR3 length: 15 amino acids. The V and J ends lost 6 bases and 2 bases respectively, with 14 bases between them. For the CDR3, the DNA is TGTGCCAGCAGCCAAAGCAGTGGCCCCTACAATGAGCAGTTCTTC. It specifies CASSQSSGPYNEQFF.

This clonotype appeared a few times. The V and J genes are TRBV7-2 and TRBJ2-3; the match to TRBD2 covers 14 bases. Germline V gene lookup returns CDR1 SGHTA and CDR2 FQGNSA. CDR3 size: 18 residues. V shed 5 bases, J shed 0 bases, and the junction held 7 bases outside the gene matches. DNA of the CDR3: TGTGCCAGCAGCCCCGGGACTAGCGGGAGCCATAGCACAGATACGCAGTATTTT. Protein product: CASSPGTSGSHSTDTQYF.

The rearrangement uses TRBV7-6 and TRBJ1-6; D ambiguous. V shed 5 bases and J shed 10 bases, with 12 bases lying between them. CDR1 SGHVS and CDR2 FNYEAQ come from the germline V gene. The CDR3 covers 13 residues. CDR3 in amino acids: CASSVSRGSPLHF. DNA of the CDR3: TGTGCCAGCAGCGTAAGTCGTGGCTCACCCCTCCACTTT.

The V gene is TRBV5-5, the J gene TRBJ2-7; D is unclear. Germline CDR1 reads SGHKS; CDR2 reads YYEKEE (reference sequence). There are 14 residues in the CDR3. V lost 4 bases and J 0 bases, leaving 11 bases between the germline ends. The CDR3 sequence: CASSVTMSSYEQYV. In nucleotides, the CDR3 is TGTGCCAGCAGCGTGACCATGAGCTCCTACGAGCAGTACGTC.

This sequence joins TRBV24-1 and TRBJ2-2; no firm D call. V lost 5 bases and J 7 bases, leaving 10 bases between the germline ends. The CDR3 covers 13 residues. Germline values: CDR1 KGHDR, CDR2 SFDVKD. The CDR3 here is CATSVRNIGELFF. Here the CDR3 DNA reads TGTGCCACCAGTGTCAGGAATATCGGGGAGCTGTTTTTT.

The chain carries TRBV7-2 and TRBJ2-1, with a possible D match to TRBD1 (6 bases). The CDR3 covers 15 residues. Trimming took 5 bases from V and 2 from J, leaving 13 bases between them. The germline V gene encodes CDR1 SGHTA and CDR2 FQGNSA. The CDR3 sequence is CASSPDRSPYNEQFF. The CDR3 DNA reads as TGTGCCAGCAGCCCCGACAGGTCCCCCTACAATGAGCAGTTCTTC.

The chain employs TRBV11-3 and TRBJ1-1, with D possibly being TRBD1 (5 bases). The CDR3 sequence is 12 residues long. Germline CDR1 and CDR2: SGHNT and YENEEA. V lost 6 bases and J 4 bases, leaving 9 bases between the germline ends. CDR3 residues: CASSFGATEAFF. Here the CDR3 DNA reads TGTGCCAGCAGTTTTGGGGCCACTGAAGCTTTCTTT.